What follows describes a single TCR beta chain. At one end the junction does not follow the germline gene, possibly because of a read error. These data come from a study of yellow fever vaccine responses in identical twins. The CDR3 has 16 residues. CDR1 is KGHSH, CDR2 LQKENI, per germline. Each CDR3 protein is one row after TCRdb ran MiXCR on the RT-PCR reads. The sample records 30,000 to 40,000 distinct CDR3 sequences, roughly three fifths being singletons. The sample in question was T cells from blood (PBMCs), unsorted or a sorted subset (not recorded which), obtained before or after yellow fever vaccination (not recorded which). The chain joins TRBV18 to TRBJ2-5; 8 positions match TRBD1. This TCR came from a young woman who received the yellow fever vaccine. The CDR3 sequence is CASSPPEQGEYETQYF. The CDR3 nucleotides read TGTGCCAGCTCCCCACCGGAACAGGGGGAGTATGAGACCCAGTACTTC.